Reported below is one T cell receptor beta chain. This clone's antigen is unknown. No quality values exist for individual bases; no much larger clone is one base distant. The data are from a study of T-cell memory formation after mild COVID-19 (dated by TCRdb to the early 2020s). Regarding the study in general: TCR sequence clusters from the two donors were found to be largely donor specific. The cohort comprised two young, previously healthy adult volunteers, one female and one male. Longitudinal TCRalpha and TCRbeta repertoire sequencing tracked T-cell clones expanding and contracting after mild COVID-19 in two donors.

Ficoll-Paque density gradient centrifugation was used to isolate PBMCs. Sequencing used an Illumina NovaSeq 6000. TCRalpha and TCRbeta cDNA libraries were built by 5'RACE with constant-segment primers, adding sample barcodes and unique molecular identifiers. Trizol reagent was used to extract RNA from every sample. Libraries were amplified in two PCR steps, with a second sample barcode and Illumina TruSeq adapters added in the second step. Sequencing of libraries was performed on an Illumina NovaSeq with 2 x 150 bp paired-end reads. As for the authors' bioinformatics: Reads were demultiplexed and collapsed into UMI-guided consensus sequences with migec v1.2.7. Using mixcr v2.1.11, UMI consensuses were aligned to TRA and TRB V and J templates and then assembled into clonotypes. Expanded or contracted clonotypes were those called significant by both edgeR and NoisET, with noise models trained on biological replicates. For edgeR calls, the cutoffs were a false discovery rate-adjusted p below 0.01 and a log2 fold-change threshold of 1. As an exploratory analysis of dynamics, max-normalized trajectories of the 1000 most abundant clonotypes were examined with PCA combined with hierarchical clustering. The CD4 or CD8 phenotype of responding clones was assigned using the separately sequenced CD4+ and CD8+ repertoires. TCRdb's own reprocessing of the public reads used fastp at Q25 and MiXCR and kept productive beta chains. Rows are combined by CDR3 protein, so each entry shows the most common genes and DNA. The V and J calls here are based on TCRdb, not the publication. Present in this sample are about 320,000 distinct CDR3 sequences, 14% of which were seen just once. Jointly, the top ten make up around 23% of the sample.

Between the V and J ends, shortened by 3 bases and 5 bases respectively, the junction contains 7 bases. CDR1 SGHAT and CDR2 FQNNGV are derived from the germline V gene. There are 12 amino acids in the CDR3, from cysteine to phenylalanine inclusive. Only the CDR3 portion is preserved as DNA: 36 bases, with reading frame beginning at the first base. The full study reports these points: Contracting CD4+ clones were found mainly in CM and EM memory subsets, while CD8+ clones were enriched in EMRA. Some responding clones were detected in pre-infection memory, suggesting pre-existing cross-reactive memory T cells joined the SARS-CoV-2 response. The second-wave clones that peaked on day 37 were not confirmed to be SARS-CoV-2 specific. From day 15 to 85, contracting clones showed balanced CD4/CD8 phenotypes, whereas a second wave of clones that expanded from day 15 to 37 leaned towards CD4+. Only a couple of mild cases were covered in the study, and larger cohorts including severe cases with pre-infection samples were considered necessary.

The TCR was taken from a man aged 18 to 29 who had mild COVID-19 (a few samples of this study predate the infection). The sample titles of this study are shuffled in the database, so cell type and time point are left out; the donor was told from shared clones. The sample consisted of PBMCs or a T cell subset sorted from them (not recorded which). Recombination connected TRBV11-2 to TRBJ1-1, with no confident D gene call. The nucleotide sequence is given as TGTGCCAGCAGCTTCCAGACTACTGAAGCTTTCTTT. Its translation is CASSFQTTEAFF.